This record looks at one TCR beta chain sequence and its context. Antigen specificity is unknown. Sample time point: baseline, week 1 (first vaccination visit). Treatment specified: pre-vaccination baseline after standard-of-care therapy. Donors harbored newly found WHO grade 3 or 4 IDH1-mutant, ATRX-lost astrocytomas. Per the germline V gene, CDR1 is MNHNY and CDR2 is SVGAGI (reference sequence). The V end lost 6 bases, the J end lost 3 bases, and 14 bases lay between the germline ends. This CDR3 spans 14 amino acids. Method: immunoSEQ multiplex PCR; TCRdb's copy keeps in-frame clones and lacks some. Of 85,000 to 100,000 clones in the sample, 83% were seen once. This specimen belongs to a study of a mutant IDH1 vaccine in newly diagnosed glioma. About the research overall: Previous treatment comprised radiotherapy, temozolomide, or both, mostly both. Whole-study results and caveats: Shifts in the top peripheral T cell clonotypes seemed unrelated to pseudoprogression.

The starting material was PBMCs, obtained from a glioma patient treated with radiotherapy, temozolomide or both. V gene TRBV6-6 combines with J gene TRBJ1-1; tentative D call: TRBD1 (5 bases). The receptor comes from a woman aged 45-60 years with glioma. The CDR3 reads CASRGYGGDTEAFF. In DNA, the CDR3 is TGTGCCAGCAGGGGATATGGGGGGGACACTGAAGCTTTCTTT.